This entry describes one T cell receptor beta chain. Its specificity is unknown. V lost 5 bases and J lost 3; bases outside the gene matches: 7. Germline CDR1 SGHKS, CDR2 YYEKEE (reference sequence). The CDR3 is 15 amino acids. The record originates from a study of T cell repertoires in cytomegalovirus infection. Study at large: HLA-B-restricted CMV epitopes that are well studied, plus recently identified HLA-C-restricted ones, were used by the study.

Using its own MiXCR run on the reads, TCRdb lists one record per CDR3 protein. The table lists 640,000 or so distinct CDR3 sequences, around 35% of them singletons, with 15% to 20% in the top ten. The sequencing here drew on cultured PBMCs, taken from culture after CMV antigen stimulation. The chain uses TRBV5-5 and TRBJ1-4; 7 positions match TRBD1. This TCR was sampled from a human donor in good health (CMV status not recorded). Some clones in this sample may be carry-over from other donors' samples. The CDR3 region has the DNA TGTGCCAGCAGAGGAACAGGGGTAGCTAATGAAAAACTGTTTTTT. Amino acids: CASRGTGVANEKLFF.